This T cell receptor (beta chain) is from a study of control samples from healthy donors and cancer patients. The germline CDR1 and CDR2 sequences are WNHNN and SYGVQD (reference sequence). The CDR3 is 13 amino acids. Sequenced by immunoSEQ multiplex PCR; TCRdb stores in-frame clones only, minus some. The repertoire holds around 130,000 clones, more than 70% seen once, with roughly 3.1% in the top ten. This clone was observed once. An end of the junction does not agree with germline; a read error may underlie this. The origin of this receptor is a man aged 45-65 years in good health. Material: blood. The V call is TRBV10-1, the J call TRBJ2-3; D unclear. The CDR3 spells CASSQSFTDTQYF. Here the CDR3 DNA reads TGCGCCAGCAGTCAGTCCTTCACAGATACGCAGTATTTT.